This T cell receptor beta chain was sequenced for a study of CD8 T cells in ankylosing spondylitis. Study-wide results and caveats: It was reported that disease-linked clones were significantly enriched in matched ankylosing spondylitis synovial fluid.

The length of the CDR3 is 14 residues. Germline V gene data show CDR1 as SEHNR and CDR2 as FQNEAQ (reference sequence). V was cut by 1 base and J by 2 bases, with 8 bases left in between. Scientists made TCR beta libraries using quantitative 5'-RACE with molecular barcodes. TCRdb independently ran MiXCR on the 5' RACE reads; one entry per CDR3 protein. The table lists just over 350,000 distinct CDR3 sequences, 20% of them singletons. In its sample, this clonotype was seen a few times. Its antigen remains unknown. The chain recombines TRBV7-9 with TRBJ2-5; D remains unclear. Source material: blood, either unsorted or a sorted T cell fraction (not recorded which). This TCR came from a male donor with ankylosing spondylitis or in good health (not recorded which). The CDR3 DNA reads TGTGCCAGCAGCTTAGTCGTGACTCAAGAGACCCAGTACTTC. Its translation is CASSLVVTQETQYF.